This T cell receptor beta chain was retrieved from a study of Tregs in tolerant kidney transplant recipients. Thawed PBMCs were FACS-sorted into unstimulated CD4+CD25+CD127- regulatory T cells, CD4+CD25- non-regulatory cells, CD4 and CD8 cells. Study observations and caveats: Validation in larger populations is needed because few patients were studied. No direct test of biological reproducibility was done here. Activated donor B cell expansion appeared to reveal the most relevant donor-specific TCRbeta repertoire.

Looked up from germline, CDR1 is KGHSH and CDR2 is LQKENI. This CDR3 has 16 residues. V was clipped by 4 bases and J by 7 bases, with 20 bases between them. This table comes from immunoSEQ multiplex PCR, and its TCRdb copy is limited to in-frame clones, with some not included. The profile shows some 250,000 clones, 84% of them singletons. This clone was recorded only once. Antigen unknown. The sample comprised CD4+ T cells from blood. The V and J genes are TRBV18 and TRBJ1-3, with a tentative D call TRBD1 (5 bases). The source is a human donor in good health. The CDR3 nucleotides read TGTGCCAGCTCACTACGGTTGTGGGGCGAAGGGAACACCATATATTTT. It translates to CASSLRLWGEGNTIYF. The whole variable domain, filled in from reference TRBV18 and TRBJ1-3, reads NAGVMQNPRHLVRRRGQEARLRCSPMKGHSHVYWYRQLPEEGLKFMVYLQKENIIDESGMPKERFSAEFPKEGPSILRIQQVVRGDSAAYFCASSLRLWGEGNTIYFGEGSWLTVV.